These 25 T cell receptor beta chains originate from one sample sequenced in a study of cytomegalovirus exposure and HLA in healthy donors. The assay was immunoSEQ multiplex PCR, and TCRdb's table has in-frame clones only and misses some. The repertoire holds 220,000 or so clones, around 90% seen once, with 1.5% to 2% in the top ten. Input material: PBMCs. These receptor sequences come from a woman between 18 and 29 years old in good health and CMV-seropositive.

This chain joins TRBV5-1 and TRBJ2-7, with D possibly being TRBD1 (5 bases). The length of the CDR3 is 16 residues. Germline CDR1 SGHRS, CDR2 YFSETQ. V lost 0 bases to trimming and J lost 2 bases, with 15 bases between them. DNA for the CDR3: TGCGCCAGCAGCTTGGCTAGGGGAAGAACAACCTACGAGCAGTACTTC. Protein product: CASSLARGRTTYEQYF.

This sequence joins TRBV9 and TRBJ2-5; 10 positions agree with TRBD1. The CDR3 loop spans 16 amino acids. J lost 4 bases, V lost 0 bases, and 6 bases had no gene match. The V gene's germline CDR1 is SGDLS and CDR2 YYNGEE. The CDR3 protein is CASSVAGTGAGETQYF. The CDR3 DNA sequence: TGTGCCAGCAGCGTAGCTGGGACAGGGGCCGGAGAGACCCAGTACTTC.

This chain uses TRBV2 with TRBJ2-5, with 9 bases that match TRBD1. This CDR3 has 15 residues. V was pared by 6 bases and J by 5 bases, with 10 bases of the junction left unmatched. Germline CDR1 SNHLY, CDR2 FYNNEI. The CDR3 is CASSWDRVEPETQYF. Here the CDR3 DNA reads TGTGCCAGCAGCTGGGACAGGGTAGAACCTGAGACCCAGTACTTC.

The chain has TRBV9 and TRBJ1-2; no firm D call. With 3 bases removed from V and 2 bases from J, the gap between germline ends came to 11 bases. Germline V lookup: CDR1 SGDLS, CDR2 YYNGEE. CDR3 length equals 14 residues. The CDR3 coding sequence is TGTGCCAGCAGCGCTACCCCGGGGAACTATGGCTACACCTTC. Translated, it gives CASSATPGNYGYTF.

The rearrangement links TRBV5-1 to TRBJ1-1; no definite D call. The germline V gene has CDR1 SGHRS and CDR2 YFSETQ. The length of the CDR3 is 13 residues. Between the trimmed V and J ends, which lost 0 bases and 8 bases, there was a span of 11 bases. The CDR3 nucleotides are TGCGCCAGCAGCTTGGCCTCTGGCACCGAAGCTTTCTTT. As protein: CASSLASGTEAFF.

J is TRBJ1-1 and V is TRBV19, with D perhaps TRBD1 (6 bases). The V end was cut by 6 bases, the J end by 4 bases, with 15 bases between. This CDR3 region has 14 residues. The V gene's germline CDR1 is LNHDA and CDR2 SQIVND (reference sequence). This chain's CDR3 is CASRYLGGGTEAFF. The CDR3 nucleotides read TGTGCCAGTAGATACCTGGGAGGGGGCACTGAAGCTTTCTTT.

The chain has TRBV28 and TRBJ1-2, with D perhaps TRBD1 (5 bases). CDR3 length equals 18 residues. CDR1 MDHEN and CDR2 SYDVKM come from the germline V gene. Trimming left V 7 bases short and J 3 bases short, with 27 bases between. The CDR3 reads CASTPHALDTPSDYGYTF. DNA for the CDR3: TGTGCCAGCACCCCTCACGCCCTGGACACCCCCAGCGACTATGGCTACACCTTC.

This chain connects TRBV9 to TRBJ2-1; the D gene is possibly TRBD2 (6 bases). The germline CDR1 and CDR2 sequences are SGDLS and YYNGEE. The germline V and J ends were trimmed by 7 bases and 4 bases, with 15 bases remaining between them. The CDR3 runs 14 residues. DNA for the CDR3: TGTGCCAGCCGGCGGGACTTACAATACAATGAGCAGTTCTTC. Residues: CASRRDLQYNEQFF.

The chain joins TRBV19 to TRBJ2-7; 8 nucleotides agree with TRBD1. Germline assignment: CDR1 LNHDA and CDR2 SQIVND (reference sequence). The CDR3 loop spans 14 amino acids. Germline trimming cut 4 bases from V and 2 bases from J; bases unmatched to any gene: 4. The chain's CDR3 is CASSTGDRTYEQYF. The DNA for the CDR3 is TGTGCCAGTAGTACGGGGGACAGGACCTACGAGCAGTACTTC.

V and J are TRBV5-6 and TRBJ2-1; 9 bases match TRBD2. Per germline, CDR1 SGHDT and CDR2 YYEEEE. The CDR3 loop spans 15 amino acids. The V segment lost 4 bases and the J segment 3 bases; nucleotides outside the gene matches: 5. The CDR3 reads CASSRPREGYNEQFF. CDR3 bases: TGTGCCAGCAGCAGGCCGCGGGAGGGCTACAATGAGCAGTTCTTC.

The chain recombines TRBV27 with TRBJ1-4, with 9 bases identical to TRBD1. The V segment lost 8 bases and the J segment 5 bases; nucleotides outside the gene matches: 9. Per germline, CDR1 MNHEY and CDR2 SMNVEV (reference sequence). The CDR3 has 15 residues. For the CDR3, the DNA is TGTGCCAGCGCTCGGGGGACAGGGAAGAATGAAAAACTGTTTTTT. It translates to CASARGTGKNEKLFF.

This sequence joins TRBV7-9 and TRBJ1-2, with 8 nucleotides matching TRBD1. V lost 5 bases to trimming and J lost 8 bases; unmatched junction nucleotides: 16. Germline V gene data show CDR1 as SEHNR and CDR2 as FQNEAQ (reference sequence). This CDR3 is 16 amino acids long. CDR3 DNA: TGTGCCAGCAGCGTTGAGACAGGGGCGCTCATTATGGGCTACACCTTC. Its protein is CASSVETGALIMGYTF.

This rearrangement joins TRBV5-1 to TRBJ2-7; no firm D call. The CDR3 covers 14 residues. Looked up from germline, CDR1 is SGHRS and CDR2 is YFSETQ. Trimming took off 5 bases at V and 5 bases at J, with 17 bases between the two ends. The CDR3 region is CASSLGSRGDEQYF. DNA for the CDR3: TGCGCCAGCAGTCTCGGGTCCCGAGGTGACGAGCAGTACTTC. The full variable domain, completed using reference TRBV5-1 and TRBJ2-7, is KAGVTQTPRYLIKTRGQQVTLSCSPISGHRSVSWYQQTPGQGLQFLFEYFSETQRNKGNFPGRFSGRQFSNSRSEMNVSTLELGDSALYLCASSLGSRGDEQYFGPGTRLTVT.

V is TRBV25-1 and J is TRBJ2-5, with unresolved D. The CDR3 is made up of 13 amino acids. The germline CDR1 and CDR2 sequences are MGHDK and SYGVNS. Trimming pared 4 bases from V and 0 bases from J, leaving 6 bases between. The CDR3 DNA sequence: TGTGCCAGCAGTGGGCGGAACCAAGAGACCCAGTACTTC. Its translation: CASSGRNQETQYF. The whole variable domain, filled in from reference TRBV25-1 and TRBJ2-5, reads EADIYQTPRYLVIGTGKKITLECSQTMGHDKMYWYQQDPGMELHLIHYSYGVNSTEKGDLSSESTVSRIRTEHFPLTLESARPSHTSQYLCASSGRNQETQYFGPGTRLLVL.

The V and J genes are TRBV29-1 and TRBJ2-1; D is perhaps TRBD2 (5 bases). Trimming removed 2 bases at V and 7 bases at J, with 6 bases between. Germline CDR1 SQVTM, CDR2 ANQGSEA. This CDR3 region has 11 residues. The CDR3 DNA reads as TGCAGCGTTGAACTAGCTAATGAGCAGTTCTTC. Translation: CSVELANEQFF.

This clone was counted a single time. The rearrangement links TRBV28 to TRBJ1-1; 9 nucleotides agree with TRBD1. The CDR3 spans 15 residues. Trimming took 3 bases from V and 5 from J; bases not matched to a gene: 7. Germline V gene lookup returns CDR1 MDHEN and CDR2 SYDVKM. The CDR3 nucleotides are TGTGCCAGCAGTTTCGGGACAGGGTGGGGGACTGAAGCTTTCTTT. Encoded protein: CASSFGTGWGTEAFF.

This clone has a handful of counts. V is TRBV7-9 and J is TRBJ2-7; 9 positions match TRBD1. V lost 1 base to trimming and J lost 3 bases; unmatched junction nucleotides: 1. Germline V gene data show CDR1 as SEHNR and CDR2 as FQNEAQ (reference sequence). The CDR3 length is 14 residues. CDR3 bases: TGTGCCAGCAGCTTAGGACAGGGGGGCTACGAGCAGTACTTC. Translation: CASSLGQGGYEQYF.

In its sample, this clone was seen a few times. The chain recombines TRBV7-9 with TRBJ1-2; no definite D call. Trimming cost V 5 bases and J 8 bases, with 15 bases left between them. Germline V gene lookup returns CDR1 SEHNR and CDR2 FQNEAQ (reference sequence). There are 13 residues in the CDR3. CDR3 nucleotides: TGTGCCAGCAGCCGGTTCCCGGAGATGGGCTACACCTTC. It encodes CASSRFPEMGYTF.

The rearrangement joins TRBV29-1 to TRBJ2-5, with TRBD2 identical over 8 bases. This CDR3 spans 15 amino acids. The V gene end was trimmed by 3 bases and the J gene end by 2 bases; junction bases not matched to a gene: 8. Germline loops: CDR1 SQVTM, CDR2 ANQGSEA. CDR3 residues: CSVEDRRGVQETQYF. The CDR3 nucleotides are TGCAGCGTTGAGGATCGGCGGGGGGTACAAGAGACCCAGTACTTC.

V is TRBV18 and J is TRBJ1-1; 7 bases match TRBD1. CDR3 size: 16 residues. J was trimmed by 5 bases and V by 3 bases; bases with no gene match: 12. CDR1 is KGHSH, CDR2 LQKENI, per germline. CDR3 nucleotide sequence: TGTGCCAGCTCACCGAGTTTAGGGGGCGAATGGACTGAAGCTTTCTTT. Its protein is CASSPSLGGEWTEAFF.

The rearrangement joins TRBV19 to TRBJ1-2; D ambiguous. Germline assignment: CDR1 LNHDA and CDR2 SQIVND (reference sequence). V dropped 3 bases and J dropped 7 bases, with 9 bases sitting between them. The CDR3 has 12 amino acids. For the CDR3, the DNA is TGTGCCAGTAGTATTCGGGGAACTGGCTACACCTTC. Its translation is CASSIRGTGYTF.

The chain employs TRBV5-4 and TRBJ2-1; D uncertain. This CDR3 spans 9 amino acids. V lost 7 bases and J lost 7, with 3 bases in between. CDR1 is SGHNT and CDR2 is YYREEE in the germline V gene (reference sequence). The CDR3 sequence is CASPNEQFF. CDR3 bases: TGTGCCAGCCCTAATGAGCAGTTCTTC.

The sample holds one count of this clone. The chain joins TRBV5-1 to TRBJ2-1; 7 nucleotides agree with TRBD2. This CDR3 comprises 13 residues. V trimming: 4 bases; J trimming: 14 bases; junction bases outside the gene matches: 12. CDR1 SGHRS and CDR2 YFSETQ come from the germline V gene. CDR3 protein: CASSPTLGGKEFF. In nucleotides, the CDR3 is TGCGCCAGCAGCCCCACCCTGGGGGGGAAAGAGTTCTTC.

CDR3 sequence: CASSHPYTGELFF. The CDR3 DNA reads TGCGCCAGCAGCCATCCCTACACCGGGGAGCTGTTTTTT. This chain joins TRBV4-1 and TRBJ2-2; no clear D. This CDR3 has 13 amino acids. Germline CDR1 MGHRA, CDR2 YSYEKL. V gave up 3 bases and J gave up 3 bases, with 5 bases separating them.

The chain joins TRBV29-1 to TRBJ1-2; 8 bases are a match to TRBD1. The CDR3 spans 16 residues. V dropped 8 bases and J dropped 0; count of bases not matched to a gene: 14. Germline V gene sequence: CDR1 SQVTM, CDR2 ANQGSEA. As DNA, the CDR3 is TGCAGCACTTCCGCTCATGGACAGGGAGCTAACTATGGCTACACCTTC. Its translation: CSTSAHGQGANYGYTF. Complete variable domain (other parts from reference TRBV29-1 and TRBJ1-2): SAVISQKPSRDICQRGTSLTIQCQVDSQVTMMFWYRQQPGQSLTLIATANQGSEATYESGFVIDKFPISRPNLTFSTLTVSNMSPEDSSIYLCSTSAHGQGANYGYTFGSGTRLTVV.